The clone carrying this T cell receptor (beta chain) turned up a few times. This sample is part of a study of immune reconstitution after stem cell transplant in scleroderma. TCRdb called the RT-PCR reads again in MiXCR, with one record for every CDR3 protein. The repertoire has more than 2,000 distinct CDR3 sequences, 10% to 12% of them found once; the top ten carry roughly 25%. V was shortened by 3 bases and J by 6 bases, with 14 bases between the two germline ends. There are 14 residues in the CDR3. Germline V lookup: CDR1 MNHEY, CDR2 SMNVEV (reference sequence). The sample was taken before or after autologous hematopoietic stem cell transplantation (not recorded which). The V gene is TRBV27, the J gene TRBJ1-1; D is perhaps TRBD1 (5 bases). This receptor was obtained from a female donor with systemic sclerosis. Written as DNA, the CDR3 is TGTGCCAGCAGTTTTCGGCAGGGCGTAGCTGAAGCTTTCTTT. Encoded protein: CASSFRQGVAEAFF.